The rows below give T cell receptor beta chains drawn from one sample of a study of cytomegalovirus exposure and HLA in healthy donors. Generated by immunoSEQ multiplex PCR, the TCRdb table keeps only in-frame clones and is missing some. The sample has over 150,000 clones, more than 75% seen once. The sequenced sample was PBMCs. These receptors were collected from a man younger than 45 in good health and CMV-seropositive. Both conserved end residues are part of each CDR3. The D gene is left open where the match is weak. Rows may omit the clone size; those that give it use once, few, many or a size class.

j_call	v_call	d_call	clone_size	cdr3_nt	cdr3_aa
TRBJ2-2	TRBV27	TRBD1	.	TGTGCCAGCAGTTCCCCCGGGACAGGGGGACCCGGGGAGCTGTTTTTT	CASSSPGTGGPGELFF
TRBJ1-1	TRBV5-5	.	.	TGTGCCAGCGCCTTAGACCGGGTTGAAGCTTTCTTT	CASALDRVEAFF
TRBJ2-3	TRBV13	.	.	TGTGCCAGCAGCGTAACAGGGCGCTTACGCACAGATACGCAGTATTTT	CASSVTGRLRTDTQYF
TRBJ1-1	TRBV7-3	.	few	TGTGCCAGCAGCTTACAGGGGTCCACTGAAGCTTTCTTT	CASSLQGSTEAFF
TRBJ2-2	TRBV13	.	.	TGTGCCAGCAGCCGAGGTAGCGCCATTTACACCGGGGAGCTGTTTTTT	CASSRGSAIYTGELFF
TRBJ2-7	TRBV7-9	TRBD1	.	TGTGCCAGCAGCTTAGCCCAGGGGGAGTACGAGCAGTACTTC	CASSLAQGEYEQYF
TRBJ2-7	TRBV5-1	.	.	TGCGCCAGCAGCCCGGGACTCCGGGACGGTATCTACGAGCAGTACTTC	CASSPGLRDGIYEQYF
TRBJ2-7	TRBV10-3	.	few	TGTGCCATCAGTGGGCAGGGTTCCCTGTACTTC	CAISGQGSLYF
TRBJ2-7	TRBV5-1	TRBD2	.	TGCGCCAGCAGCTTGGCGACTAGCGGCTACGAGCAGTACTTC	CASSLATSGYEQYF
TRBJ2-1	TRBV15	.	.	TGTGCCACCAGCCCACTTCTAGACGACAATGAGCAGTTCTTC	CATSPLLDDNEQFF
TRBJ1-1	TRBV20-1	.	few	TGCAGTGCTGCTGGGGCCACTGAAGCTTTCTTT	CSAAGATEAFF
TRBJ1-1	TRBV28	.	.	TGTGCCAGCAGCTTACCCGGGGAAGGGCGGGAAACTGAAGCTTTCTTT	CASSLPGEGRETEAFF
TRBJ2-7	TRBV11-3	.	.	TGTGCCAGCAGCTTAAGCGGTGCCGCGGGGACCTACGAGCAGTACTTC	CASSLSGAAGTYEQYF
TRBJ1-5	TRBV6-6	.	.	TGTGCCAGCAGTAACTCTAACAGGGATAGCAATCAGCCCCAGCATTTT	CASSNSNRDSNQPQHF
TRBJ1-2	TRBV5-4	.	.	TGTGCCAGCAGCAGTCCCGGGACACGAGGCTACACCTTC	CASSSPGTRGYTF
TRBJ1-1	TRBV6-5	.	few	TGTGCCAGCAGTTACCAAGAGGTCGGCACTGAAGCTTTCTTT	CASSYQEVGTEAFF
TRBJ2-5	TRBV7-8	.	.	TGTGCCAGCAACATACTGGGAGCCCAAGAGACCCAGTACTTC	CASNILGAQETQYF
TRBJ2-2	TRBV28	TRBD2	once	TGTGCCAGCAGACCCGGGACTAGCGGGAGCTGGGACGGGGAGCTGTTTTTT	CASRPGTSGSWDGELFF
TRBJ2-7	TRBV9	TRBD2	.	TGTGCCAGCAGCGCCGCTAGCGGGAGGACACCTTACGAGCAGTACTTC	CASSAASGRTPYEQYF
TRBJ2-5	TRBV18	TRBD1	.	TGTGCCAGCTCACGTGACAGGGAAGAGACCCAGTACTTC	CASSRDREETQYF
TRBJ1-5	TRBV9	.	.	TGTGCCAGCAGCGTAGGTCAGTATCAGCCCCAGCATTTT	CASSVGQYQPQHF
TRBJ2-3	TRBV7-9	TRBD2	.	TGTGCCAGCAGCTTACGGCTAGCGGGAGTAATAACAGATACGCAGTATTTT	CASSLRLAGVITDTQYF
TRBJ1-4	TRBV9	.	.	TGTGCCAGCAGCGTAGATGGCTCAGGGCGGGGTGAAAAACTGTTTTTT	CASSVDGSGRGEKLFF
TRBJ1-3	TRBV28	.	.	TGTGCCAGCAGTCACAGGGTCTCTGGAAACACCATATATTTT	CASSHRVSGNTIYF
TRBJ2-6	TRBV27	.	.	TGTGCCAGCAGCTTACGCTTGGGGGCCTCTGGGGCCAACGTCCTGACTTTC	CASSLRLGASGANVLTF
TRBJ1-2	TRBV27	TRBD1	few	TGTGCCAGCAGTTCCCGGTCAGGGGGGAGCTATGGCTACACCTTC	CASSSRSGGSYGYTF
TRBJ2-7	TRBV2	TRBD2	.	TGTGCCAGCCGATTTGGGACTACTCGCGGGGAGCAGTACTTC	CASRFGTTRGEQYF
TRBJ2-7	TRBV6-6	TRBD1	.	TGTGCCAGCAGTTACGGGACAGATTTCTACGAGCAGTACTTC	CASSYGTDFYEQYF
TRBJ2-1	TRBV5-5	.	.	TGTGCCAGCAGCTTGGTTACGGTGAATGAGCAGTTCTTC	CASSLVTVNEQFF
TRBJ2-1	TRBV7-2	TRBD2	once	TGTGCCAGCATTACGTCAGCGGGAGCCCCCCTCAATGAGCAGTTCTTC	CASITSAGAPLNEQFF
TRBJ2-6	TRBV5-6	TRBD1	few	TGTGCCAGCAGCACCAGCCGGGACAGGTACTCTGGGGCCAACGTCCTGACTTTC	CASSTSRDRYSGANVLTF
TRBJ1-2	TRBV7-2	.	.	TGTGCCAGCAGCTTACTAAGAGGAGGCTACACCTTC	CASSLLRGGYTF
TRBJ2-7	TRBV28	TRBD2	.	TGTGCCAGCAGTTTTTCAGGCGGGACTAGCGATGACGAGCAGTACTTC	CASSFSGGTSDDEQYF